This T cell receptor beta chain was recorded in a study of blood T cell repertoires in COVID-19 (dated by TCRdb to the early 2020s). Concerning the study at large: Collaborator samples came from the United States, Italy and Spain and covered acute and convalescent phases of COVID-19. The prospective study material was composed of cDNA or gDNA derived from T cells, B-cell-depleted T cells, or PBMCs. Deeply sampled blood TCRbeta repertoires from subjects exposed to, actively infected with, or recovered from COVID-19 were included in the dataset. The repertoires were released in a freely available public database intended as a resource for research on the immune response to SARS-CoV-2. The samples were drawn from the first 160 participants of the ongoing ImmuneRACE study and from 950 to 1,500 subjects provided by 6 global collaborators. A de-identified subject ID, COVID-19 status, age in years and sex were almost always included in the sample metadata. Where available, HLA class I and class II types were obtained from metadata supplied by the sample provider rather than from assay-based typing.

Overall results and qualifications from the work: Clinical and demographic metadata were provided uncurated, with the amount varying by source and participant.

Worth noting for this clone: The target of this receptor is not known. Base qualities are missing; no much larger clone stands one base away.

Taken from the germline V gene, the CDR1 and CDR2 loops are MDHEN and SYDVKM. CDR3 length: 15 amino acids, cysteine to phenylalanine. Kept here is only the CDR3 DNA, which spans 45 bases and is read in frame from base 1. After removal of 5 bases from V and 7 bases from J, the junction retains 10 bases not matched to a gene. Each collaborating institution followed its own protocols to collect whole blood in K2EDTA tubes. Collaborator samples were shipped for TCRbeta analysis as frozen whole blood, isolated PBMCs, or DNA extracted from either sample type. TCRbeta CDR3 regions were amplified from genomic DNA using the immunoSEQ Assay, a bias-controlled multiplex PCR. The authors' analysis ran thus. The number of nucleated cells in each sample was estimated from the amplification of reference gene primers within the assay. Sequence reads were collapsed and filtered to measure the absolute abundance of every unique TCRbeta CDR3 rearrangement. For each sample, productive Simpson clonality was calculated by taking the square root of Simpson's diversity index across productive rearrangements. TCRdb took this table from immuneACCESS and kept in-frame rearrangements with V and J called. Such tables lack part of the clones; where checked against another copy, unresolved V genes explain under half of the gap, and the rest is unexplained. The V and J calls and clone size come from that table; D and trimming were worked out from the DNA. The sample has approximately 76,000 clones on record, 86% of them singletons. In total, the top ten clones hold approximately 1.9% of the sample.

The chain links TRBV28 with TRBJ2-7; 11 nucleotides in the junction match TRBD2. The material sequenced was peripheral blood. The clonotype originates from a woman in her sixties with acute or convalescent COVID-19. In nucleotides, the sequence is TGTGCCAGCAGTAGCCCGGGGATAGCGGGAGGGGAGCAGTACTTC. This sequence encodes CASSSPGIAGGEQYF.